The 20 T cell receptor beta chains presented below share a single source sample, sequenced in a study of T cells after yellow fever vaccination. MiXCR was run by TCRdb on the 5' RACE reads, yielding one entry per CDR3 protein. The sample shows about 320,000 distinct CDR3 sequences, around 10% of them seen only once. The sequences come from CD4+ T cells sorted from PBMCs, collected 45 days after the yellow fever booster vaccination. Receptors originate from a man younger than 35 who received the YFV17D yellow fever vaccine.

This chain connects TRBV5-1 to TRBJ2-1; maybe TRBD1 (6 bases). Per the germline V gene, CDR1 is SGHRS and CDR2 is YFSETQ. Trimming left V 2 bases short and J 11 bases short, with 8 bases between. The CDR3 runs 11 residues. CDR3 amino acids: CASSFGDKQFF. The CDR3 nucleotides read TGCGCCAGCAGCTTCGGGGACAAGCAGTTCTTC.

This clonotype showed up many times. The V and J genes are TRBV27 and TRBJ2-2; 9 bases are shared with TRBD1. The germline gives CDR1 MNHEY, CDR2 SMNVEV (reference sequence). The CDR3 is 16 residues long. V was clipped by 3 bases and J by 6 bases; unmatched bases: 8. The CDR3 nucleotides are TGTGCCAGCAGTTTCTACAGGGGGCTGAATGCCGGGGAGCTGTTTTTT. Protein sequence: CASSFYRGLNAGELFF.

This clonotype turned up a few times. The chain is built from TRBV12-3 or TRBV12-4 and TRBJ2-2; maybe TRBD2 (5 bases). CDR3 size: 13 residues. The V and J ends lost 6 bases and 8 bases respectively, with 13 bases between them. This chain's CDR3 is CASSSFEGGELFF. The CDR3 DNA reads TGTGCCAGCAGCTCATTCGAGGGAGGGGAGCTGTTTTTT.

This clonotype appeared a few times. This CDR3 reads CASSITGGNTEAFF. CDR3 nucleotides: TGTGCCAGCAGCATCACGGGGGGGAACACTGAAGCTTTCTTT. The V and J genes are TRBV11-2 and TRBJ1-1, with a possible D match to TRBD1 (5 bases). Per germline, CDR1 SGHAT and CDR2 FQNNGV. The CDR3 is 14 amino acids. V lost 5 bases to trimming and J lost 1 base, with 11 bases between them.

The sample holds a few counts of this clonotype. V usage is TRBV2 and J usage is TRBJ2-5; D gene uncertain. V was cut by 4 bases and J by 5 bases, with 11 bases left in between. The germline gives CDR1 SNHLY, CDR2 FYNNEI. The CDR3 totals 13 residues. CDR3 DNA: TGTGCCAGCAGTGTTTATAGTCGGGAGACCCAGTACTTC. Protein sequence: CASSVYSRETQYF.

This clonotype has a count of ten or more. The rearrangement links TRBV10-3 to TRBJ1-2; unclear D gene. Looked up from germline, CDR1 is ENHRY and CDR2 is SYGVKD. Trimming took off 0 bases at V and 2 bases at J, with 7 bases between the two ends. This CDR3 has 14 amino acids. Here the CDR3 reads CAISESYPNYGYTF. The CDR3 nucleotides are TGTGCCATCAGTGAGTCGTATCCAAACTATGGCTACACCTTC.

The chain is built from TRBV7-9 and TRBJ1-1; 7 positions agree with TRBD1. V gave up 9 bases and J gave up 0 bases; unmatched junction bases: 13. This CDR3 region has 16 residues. The germline CDR1 and CDR2 sequences are SEHNR and FQNEAQ (reference sequence). The CDR3, as DNA: TGTGCCAGTTCCGCCAGACAGGGTATTTTGAACACTGAAGCTTTCTTT. It is translated as CASSARQGILNTEAFF.

The chain joins TRBV25-1 to TRBJ2-3; 7 positions agree with TRBD1. Losses at the gene ends were 5 bases for V and 5 bases for J; bases not matched to a gene: 10. The CDR3 has 15 amino acids. Looked up from germline, CDR1 is MGHDK and CDR2 is SYGVNS. The CDR3 nucleotides read TGTGCCAGCAGTTTTTCACCCGCAGGGGGAGATACGCAGTATTTT. Protein: CASSFSPAGGDTQYF.

The rearrangement links TRBV7-9 to TRBJ1-1, with 7 bases identical to TRBD1. J gave up 5 bases and V 4 bases, and 7 bases lay outside the gene matches. The CDR3 is 14 residues long. Germline-derived CDR1 and CDR2 are SEHNR and FQNEAQ (reference sequence). CDR3 DNA: TGTGCCAGCAGCTCCCAAAGGGGGCGGACTGAAGCTTTCTTT. It encodes CASSSQRGRTEAFF.

This clonotype was picked up many times. This rearrangement joins TRBV5-1 to TRBJ2-3; D might be TRBD1 or TRBD2, each matching 5 bases. Germline V CDR1 and CDR2: SGHRS, YFSETQ. The length of the CDR3 is 15 residues. Between the trimmed V and J ends, which lost 1 base and 8 bases, there was a span of 17 bases. In nucleotides, the CDR3 is TGCGCCAGCAGCTTGAACGGGGACCCACAGGCTACGCAGTATTTT. Protein: CASSLNGDPQATQYF. The full variable domain, rest sourced from reference TRBV5-1 and TRBJ2-3, is KAGVTQTPRYLIKTRGQQVTLSCSPISGHRSVSWYQQTPGQGLQFLFEYFSETQRNKGNFPGRFSGRQFSNSRSEMNVSTLELGDSALYLCASSLNGDPQATQYFGPGTRLTVL.

This clonotype occurred many times. V and J are TRBV5-5 and TRBJ1-2, with TRBD1 matching over 7 bases. V lost 4 bases, J lost 9 bases, and 9 bases stayed unmatched. The CDR3 totals 13 residues. Germline V gives CDR1 SGHKS, CDR2 YYEKEE (reference sequence). CDR3 coding DNA: TGTGCCAGCAGCCACGCAACAGGGGAAAGCTACACCTTC. Translated, it gives CASSHATGESYTF.

The sample holds many counts of this clonotype. The J gene is TRBJ1-1, the V gene TRBV20-1, with 7 bases aligning to TRBD1. This CDR3 has 13 amino acids. CDR1 and CDR2 (germline): DFQATT, SNEGSKA (reference sequence). The ends lost 3 bases at V and 1 base at J; junction bases unmatched: 2. CDR3 region: CSASTGANTEAFF. The CDR3 nucleotides are TGCAGTGCTAGTACAGGGGCGAACACTGAAGCTTTCTTT.

J is TRBJ2-4 and V is TRBV28; D may correspond to TRBD1 or TRBD2 (7 bases each). The CDR3 loop spans 15 amino acids. V lost 5 bases and J 4 bases, leaving 15 bases between the germline ends. Looked up from germline, CDR1 is MDHEN and CDR2 is SYDVKM. CDR3 region: CASSLAVGQKNIQYF. In nucleotides, the CDR3 is TGTGCCAGCAGTCTAGCGGTGGGACAGAAAAACATTCAGTACTTC.

This clonotype was picked up a small number of times. J is TRBJ2-2 and V is TRBV6-1; the match to TRBD1 covers 9 bases. The CDR3 has 17 residues. Germline loops: CDR1 MNHNS, CDR2 SASEGT. The V gene end was trimmed by 7 bases and the J gene end by 0 bases; junction bases not matched to a gene: 9. The DNA for the CDR3 is TGTGCCAGCACCCCTATGACAGGGGGTCCGAACACCGGGGAGCTGTTTTTT. Translating it yields CASTPMTGGPNTGELFF.

This clonotype was observed a handful of times. The chain recombines TRBV7-3 with TRBJ2-3, with D possibly matching TRBD1 (6 bases). The CDR3 contains 15 residues. V lost 5 bases and J lost 7, with 19 bases in between. From germline, CDR1 is SGHTA and CDR2 FQGTGA. In nucleotides, the CDR3 is TGTGCCAGCAGCCCAGGGGTGGGGTTGGGGAATACGCAGTATTTT. It specifies CASSPGVGLGNTQYF.

This clonotype was observed a few times. The rearrangement uses TRBV10-3 and TRBJ1-5; TRBD1 is a possible D gene (6 bases). The CDR3 is 15 amino acids. The germline CDR1 and CDR2 sequences are ENHRY and SYGVKD. Trimming pared 4 bases from V and 3 bases from J, leaving 13 bases between. This chain's CDR3 is CAISAGNRANQPQHF. CDR3 DNA sequence: TGTGCCATCAGTGCCGGAAACAGGGCCAATCAGCCCCAGCATTTT.

A few counts support this clonotype. J is TRBJ1-2 and V is TRBV29-1; 9 bases map to TRBD1. V gave up 6 bases and J gave up 4 bases; unmatched junction bases: 12. Germline CDR1 is SQVTM and CDR2 is ANQGSEA. The CDR3 contains 15 residues. This CDR3 is CSVQTHQGQGYGYTF. For the CDR3, the DNA is TGCAGCGTCCAAACCCACCAGGGACAGGGCTATGGCTACACCTTC.

This clonotype occurred a few times. V usage is TRBV3-1 and J usage is TRBJ1-5, with D tentatively TRBD1 (5 bases). From germline, CDR1 is LGHDT and CDR2 YNNKEL (reference sequence). With 0 bases removed from V and 4 bases from J, the gap between germline ends came to 13 bases. This CDR3 has 16 amino acids. The CDR3, as DNA: TGTGCCAGCAGCCAAGATGGGGCAGGAGGTAATCAGCCCCAGCATTTT. It encodes CASSQDGAGGNQPQHF.

At least ten counts were recorded for this clonotype. The chain joins TRBV7-8 to TRBJ1-3; 7 positions match TRBD1. CDR3 length equals 15 residues. Germline V CDR1 and CDR2: SGHVS, FQNEAQ. CDR3 amino acids: CASSRGGGEVNTIYF. Written as DNA, the CDR3 is TGTGCGTCCTCCCGGGGAGGGGGCGAGGTGAACACCATATATTTT. Filled out from reference TRBV7-8 and TRBJ1-3, the complete variable domain reads GAGVSQSPRYKVAKRGQDVALRCDPISGHVSLFWYQQALGQGPEFLTYFQNEAQLDKSGLPSDRFFAERPEGSVSTLKIQRTQQEDSAVYLCASSRGGGEVNTIYFGEGSWLTVV.

Ten or more counts support this clonotype. V is TRBV7-2 and J is TRBJ2-5; D possibly corresponds to TRBD2 (6 bases). The CDR3 covers 13 residues. Trimming pared 3 bases from V and 4 bases from J, leaving 9 bases between. Germline V gives CDR1 SGHTA, CDR2 FQGNSA. The DNA for the CDR3 is TGTGCCAGCAGCTTCTTTAGCGGAGAGACCCAGTACTTC. This encodes CASSFFSGETQYF.